The following is a T cell receptor (beta chain) sequence with its context. Its antigen is unknown. The protocol was immunoSEQ multiplex PCR, while the TCRdb copy is restricted to in-frame clones and leaves out a portion. The sample holds approximately 88,000 clones, around 90% seen once. Germline loops: CDR1 MNHEY, CDR2 SVGEGT. The CDR3 is made up of 14 amino acids. V was shortened by 2 bases and J by 3 bases, with 11 bases between the two germline ends. This sample was included in a study of T cell responses to AZD1222 COVID-19 vaccine. Study-level information: Second doses were pooled across both intervals (about 4 or about 12 weeks).

Overall study findings and caveats: A reported finding is that nearly half of spike-specific TCRs target unmutated variant regions. The study found Spike-specific TCR breadth and depth rose after two AZD1222 doses. Researchers took repertoire samples only after the peak T cell response had come.

The material sequenced was peripheral blood, taken on day 0 of AZD1222 vaccination. The receptor was derived from an adult in good health. The rearrangement joins TRBV6-2 or TRBV6-3 to TRBJ2-7, with D perhaps matching TRBD2 (5 bases). The CDR3 spells CASSYRTGNYEQYF. Here the CDR3 DNA reads TGTGCCAGCAGTTACCGTACGGGGAACTACGAGCAGTACTTC.